The clone carrying this TCR beta chain occurred many times. The target antigen is unknown. These data belong to a study of breast tumors, draining lymph nodes, adjacent tissues. TCRdb re-called the multiplex PCR reads through MiXCR, storing one row per CDR3 protein. Altogether about 110,000 distinct CDR3 sequences are present, around 30% being singletons, with the ten largest covering approximately 5%. Overall study results and limits: The lymph node origin of tumor T cells was framed as consistent with a hypothesis, not demonstrated. Tumors had less TCR diversity than lymph nodes, more than nontumor tissue. Findings are consistent with lymph node origin and intratumoral expansion of most tumor T cells.

Samples came from axillary lymph nodes draining the breast cancer. Sample: axillary lymph node tissue. The sequence was collected from a female donor with breast cancer. Some clones in this sample may be carry-over from other donors' samples.

Here the CDR3 DNA reads TGTGCCAGCAGGCAATCACAGGGAGCTTATAATTCACCCCTCCACTTT. The encoded protein is CASRQSQGAYNSPLHF. The J gene is TRBJ1-6, the V gene TRBV5-8; weak D call: TRBD1 (6 bases). V lost 5 bases and J 4 bases, leaving 16 bases between the germline ends. CDR3 length: 16 amino acids. CDR1 is SGHTS and CDR2 is YDEGEE in the germline V gene.